Presented here are 7 T cell receptor beta chains from one specimen sequenced in a study of T-cell memory formation after mild COVID-19. TCRdb reprocessed the 5' RACE reads via MiXCR and lists one record per CDR3 protein. This sample yields under 300,000 distinct CDR3 sequences, of which about a sixth are seen a single time; approximately 23% belongs to the top ten. The sequencing input was PBMCs or a T cell subset sorted from them (not recorded which). The source is a man younger than 35 who had mild COVID-19 (a few samples of this study predate the infection). Cell type and time point are not known.

The V call is TRBV3-1, the J call TRBJ2-3; D may be TRBD1 (6 bases). The germline V and J ends were trimmed by 6 bases and 5 bases, with 9 bases remaining between them. Germline-derived CDR1 and CDR2 are LGHDT and YNNKEL (reference sequence). The CDR3 has 12 amino acids. This CDR3 is CASRTTGDTQYF. The CDR3, as DNA: TGTGCCAGCAGGACGACAGGAGATACGCAGTATTTT.

As for this clonotype: Relative to the germline gene, one junction end is altered; a read error may explain this. The J gene is TRBJ2-5, the V gene TRBV7-7; unclear D gene. Germline lookup yields CDR1 SSHAT and CDR2 FNYEAQ (reference sequence). This CDR3 is 14 amino acids long. This chain's CDR3 is CASSLDGTHAPQYF. CDR3 in DNA: TGTGCTAGCAGCTTAGACGGCACCCACGCGCCCCAGTACTTC.

The chain employs TRBV6-1 and TRBJ1-1, with a tentative D call TRBD1 (5 bases). There are 12 residues in the CDR3. V lost 0 bases and J 11 bases, leaving 10 bases between the germline ends. Germline-derived CDR1 and CDR2 are MNHNS and SASEGT. CDR3 in amino acids: CASSEAGARAFF. The CDR3, as DNA: TGTGCCAGCAGTGAAGCCGGGGCTAGGGCTTTCTTT.

This clonotype has just a few counts. V and J are TRBV12-3 or TRBV12-4 and TRBJ1-5, with D hard to call. The V gene lost 8 bases and the J gene lost 0 bases, with 14 bases spanning the gap. This CDR3 has 15 residues. This CDR3 is CASGSLLYSNQPQHF. The CDR3 DNA reads as TGTGCCAGCGGGAGTCTGTTATATAGCAATCAGCCCCAGCATTTT.

This clonotype was observed at least ten times. This rearrangement joins TRBV7-8 to TRBJ1-5; 7 nucleotides align to TRBD1. Trimming took 5 bases from V and 5 from J; bases not matched to a gene: 12. CDR1 SGHVS and CDR2 FQNEAQ come from the germline V gene. The CDR3 consists of 16 residues. CDR3 nucleotides: TGTGCCAGCAGCCCCCGACAGGGCGGTTTTCATCAGCCCCAGCATTTT. Protein: CASSPRQGGFHQPQHF.

The CDR3 loop is CASTQGRGAYGDTQYF. The CDR3, as DNA: TGCGCCAGCACCCAGGGCAGGGGGGCCTATGGAGATACGCAGTATTTT. The chain combines TRBV5-1 with TRBJ2-3; D is possibly TRBD1 (7 bases). Germline values: CDR1 SGHRS, CDR2 YFSETQ. This CDR3 contains 16 residues. Trimming took off 6 bases at V and 5 bases at J, with 22 bases between the two ends.

This clonotype was counted a few times. CDR3: CASTFPRDRLTEAFF. The CDR3 DNA follows: TGTGCCAGCACCTTCCCCCGGGACAGACTCACTGAAGCTTTCTTT. The chain recombines TRBV28 with TRBJ1-1; the match to TRBD1 covers 7 bases. This CDR3 region has 15 residues. V lost 7 bases to trimming and J lost 4 bases; unmatched junction nucleotides: 12. The germline gives CDR1 MDHEN, CDR2 SYDVKM. The entire variable domain, with the rest obtained from reference TRBV28 and TRBJ1-1, is as follows: DVKVTQSSRYLVKRTGEKVFLECVQDMDHENMFWYRQDPGLGLRLIYFSYDVKMKEKGDIPEGYSVSREKKERFSLILESASTNQTSMYLCASTFPRDRLTEAFFGQGTRLTVV.